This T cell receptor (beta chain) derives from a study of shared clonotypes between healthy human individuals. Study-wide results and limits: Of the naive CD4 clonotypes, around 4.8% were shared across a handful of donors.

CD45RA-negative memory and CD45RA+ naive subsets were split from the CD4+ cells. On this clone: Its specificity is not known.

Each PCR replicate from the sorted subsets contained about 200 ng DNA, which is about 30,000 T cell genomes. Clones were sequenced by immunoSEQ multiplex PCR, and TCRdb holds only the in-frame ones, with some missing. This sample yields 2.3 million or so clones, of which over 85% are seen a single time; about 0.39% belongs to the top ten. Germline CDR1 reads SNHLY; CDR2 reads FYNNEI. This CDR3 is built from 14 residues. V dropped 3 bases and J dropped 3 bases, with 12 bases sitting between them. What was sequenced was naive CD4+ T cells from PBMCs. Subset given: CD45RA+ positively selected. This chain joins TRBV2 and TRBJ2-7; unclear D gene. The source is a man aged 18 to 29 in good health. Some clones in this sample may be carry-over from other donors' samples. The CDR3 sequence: CASSEQRYNYEQYF. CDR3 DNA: TGTGCCAGCAGTGAGCAGCGATATAACTACGAGCAGTACTTC.